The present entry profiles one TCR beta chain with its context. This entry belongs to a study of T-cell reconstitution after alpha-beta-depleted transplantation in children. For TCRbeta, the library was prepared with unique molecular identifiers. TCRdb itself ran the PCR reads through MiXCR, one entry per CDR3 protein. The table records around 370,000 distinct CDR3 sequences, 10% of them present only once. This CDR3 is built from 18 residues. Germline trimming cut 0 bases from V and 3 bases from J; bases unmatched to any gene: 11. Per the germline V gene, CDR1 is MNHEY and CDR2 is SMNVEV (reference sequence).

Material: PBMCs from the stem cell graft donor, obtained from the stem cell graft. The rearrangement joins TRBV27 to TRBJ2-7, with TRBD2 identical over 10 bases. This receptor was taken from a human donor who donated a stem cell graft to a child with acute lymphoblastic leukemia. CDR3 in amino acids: CASSLSVPGLAEFYEQYF. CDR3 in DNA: TGTGCCAGCAGTTTATCTGTCCCCGGACTAGCGGAGTTCTACGAGCAGTACTTC.